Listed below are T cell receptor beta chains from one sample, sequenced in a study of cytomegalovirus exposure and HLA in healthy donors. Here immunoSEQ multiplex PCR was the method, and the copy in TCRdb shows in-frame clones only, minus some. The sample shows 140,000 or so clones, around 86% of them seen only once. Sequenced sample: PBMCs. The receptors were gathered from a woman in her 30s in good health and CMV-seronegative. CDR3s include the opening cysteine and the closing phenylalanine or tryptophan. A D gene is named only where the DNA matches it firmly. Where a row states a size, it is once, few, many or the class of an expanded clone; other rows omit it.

TGCGCCAGCAGCTTAGCTACAGGGACCTACGAGCAGTACTTC | CASSLATGTYEQYF | TRBJ2-7 | TRBV5-1 | once | - | 14
TGTGCCAGCAGCTTGAGGGTTTCGCAGTATTTT | CASSLRVSQYF | TRBJ2-3 | TRBV7-8 | - | - | 11
TGTGCCAGCAGTTACGGACAGCTCACCGGGGAGCTGTTTTTT | CASSYGQLTGELFF | TRBJ2-2 | TRBV6-5 | - | - | 14
TGCGCCAGCAGCGTTGTTATAGCGGGAGGTAGCACAGATACGCAGTATTTT | CASSVVIAGGSTDTQYF | TRBJ2-3 | TRBV5-1 | - | TRBD2 | 17
TGCGCCAGCAGTCAATCGGCCCGGAAGGCAGGTAAGCGGGGAACCTACGAGCAGTACTTC | CASSQSARKAGKRGTYEQYF | TRBJ2-7 | TRBV23-1 | - | TRBD2 | 20
TGTGCCAGCAGCTTGGCCCCAGGCCGCGAGCAGTACTTC | CASSLAPGREQYF | TRBJ2-7 | TRBV5-4 | few | - | 13
TGTGCCATCAGTGGGAGGGGCCCGGGCACCGGGGAGCTGTTTTTT | CAISGRGPGTGELFF | TRBJ2-2 | TRBV10-3 | - | - | 15
TGTGCCACCTCCAAACGGGGGGCGGGCAATCAGCCCCAGCATTTT | CATSKRGAGNQPQHF | TRBJ1-5 | TRBV2 | - | - | 15
TGTGCCACGAACGGACAGGCAAATGAAAAACTGTTTTTT | CATNGQANEKLFF | TRBJ1-4 | TRBV10-3 | once | TRBD1 | 13
TGCGCCAGCAGCCAGGGGACAGGGGGGCACTATGGCTACACCTTC | CASSQGTGGHYGYTF | TRBJ1-2 | TRBV4-1 | - | TRBD1 | 15
TGTGCCAGCAGCCCCGGGACAGCCACTAACTATGGCTACACCTTC | CASSPGTATNYGYTF | TRBJ1-2 | TRBV7-9 | - | TRBD1 | 15
TGCGCCAGCAGCTTGGGGTGGAGGGCGTCCTACGAGCAGTACTTC | CASSLGWRASYEQYF | TRBJ2-7 | TRBV5-1 | - | - | 15
TGTGCCAGCAGCCCATCGGACAGGAGCACAGATACGCAGTATTTT | CASSPSDRSTDTQYF | TRBJ2-3 | TRBV11-1 | - | TRBD1 | 15
TGTGCCAGCAGGGGGGCCCTGGGGAATAATGAAAAACTGTTTTTT | CASRGALGNNEKLFF | TRBJ1-4 | TRBV27 | - | - | 15
TGTGCCAGCAGTCTTGAACAGGGCAATCAGCCCCAGCATTTT | CASSLEQGNQPQHF | TRBJ1-5 | TRBV28 | - | - | 14
TGCGCCAGCAGCTTGGTTGCGTTCTGGTTGTCGGCTGAAGCTTTCTTT | CASSLVAFWLSAEAFF | TRBJ1-1 | TRBV5-1 | - | - | 16
TGTGCCAGCAGCGGACAGGGCTATGAAAAACTGTTTTTT | CASSGQGYEKLFF | TRBJ1-4 | TRBV11-2 | - | TRBD1 | 13
TGTGCCAGCAGCGCGACTAGCGGCGGGTACGAGCAGTACTTC | CASSATSGGYEQYF | TRBJ2-7 | TRBV2 | few | TRBD2 | 14
TGTGCCAGCAGTGACTCGAGGGCGGGATATTACAATGAGCAGTTCTTC | CASSDSRAGYYNEQFF | TRBJ2-1 | TRBV6-4 | - | - | 16
TGTGCCAGCAGCCAAGATCCAGGTGGAAATAATGAAAAACTGTTTTTT | CASSQDPGGNNEKLFF | TRBJ1-4 | TRBV14 | - | - | 16
TGTGCCAGCAGCTTAATCCGGGACAGGGCCTATGGCTACACCTTC | CASSLIRDRAYGYTF | TRBJ1-2 | TRBV7-2 | few | TRBD1 | 15
TGTGCCAGCAGCTCAATAGCCAAAAACATTCAGTACTTC | CASSSIAKNIQYF | TRBJ2-4 | TRBV7-9 | - | - | 13
TGTGCCATCAGTGAGTCGGGACTAGCGGGAGTTTCACCCCTCTCTGGGGCCAACGTCCTGACTTTC | CAISESGLAGVSPLSGANVLTF | TRBJ2-6 | TRBV10-3 | - | TRBD2 | 22
TGTGCCAGCAGTGGGGACAGGGCTCTTGGGAACACTGAAGCTTTCTTT | CASSGDRALGNTEAFF | TRBJ1-1 | TRBV2 | - | TRBD1 | 16
TGTGCCAGTCAGACCGGGACTGGGAACACAGATACGCAGTATTTT | CASQTGTGNTDTQYF | TRBJ2-3 | TRBV19 | - | - | 15
TGTGCCAGCAAAAAGGGGCTCCCAGATACGCAGTATTTT | CASKKGLPDTQYF | TRBJ2-3 | TRBV28 | - | - | 13
TGTGCCAGCTCACCACCCTTGACAGAAATGAACACTGAAGCTTTCTTT | CASSPPLTEMNTEAFF | TRBJ1-1 | TRBV18 | - | - | 16
TGTGCCAGCAGCTTAGCGGGGGCTTACGAGCAGTACTTC | CASSLAGAYEQYF | TRBJ2-7 | TRBV7-6 | once | - | 13
TGTGCCATCAGTAGCGGCAGCGAATCCCACCAGTACTTC | CAISSGSESHQYF | TRBJ2-7 | TRBV10-3 | - | - | 13
TGTGCCAGCAGCTGGGGGGGGGTAACCCTTAGCACAGATACGCAGTATTTT | CASSWGGVTLSTDTQYF | TRBJ2-3 | TRBV5-6 | - | TRBD2 | 17
TGTGCCAGCAGCTTAGGGCTAGCGGGGGCCTCCAGCACAGATACGCAGTATTTT | CASSLGLAGASSTDTQYF | TRBJ2-3 | TRBV7-3 | - | TRBD2 | 18
TGCGCCAGCAGCCAACCACCGCTACCGGGACAGATAACCGGGGAGCTGTTTTTT | CASSQPPLPGQITGELFF | TRBJ2-2 | TRBV4-1 | once | TRBD1 | 18
TGTGCCAGAAGCTCGACAGGGGGGAGCTCTGGAAACACCATATATTTT | CARSSTGGSSGNTIYF | TRBJ1-3 | TRBV7-5 | - | - | 16
TGCGCCAGCAGCTTGACACGGACAGCCCCAGAGCTCACAGATACGCAGTATTTT | CASSLTRTAPELTDTQYF | TRBJ2-3 | TRBV5-1 | - | - | 18
TGTGCCAGCAGTTTCCGGCCCAGCGCCGTCCTGACTTTC | CASSFRPSAVLTF | TRBJ2-6 | TRBV6-5 | once | - | 13
TGTGCCAGCAGCTTATCTAGCGGGGGTAACACAGATACGCAGTATTTT | CASSLSSGGNTDTQYF | TRBJ2-3 | TRBV11-2 | - | TRBD2 | 16
TGTGCCAGCGAGGACTTAGCGGGGACTTCCTACGAGCAGTACTTC | CASEDLAGTSYEQYF | TRBJ2-7 | TRBV6-1 | few | TRBD2 | 15
TGTGCCAGTAGTATACGGGACAGGGTGGCTCAGCCCCAGCATTTT | CASSIRDRVAQPQHF | TRBJ1-5 | TRBV19 | once | TRBD1 | 15
TGTGCCAGCAGCCGTGGACTCTTCTATGAGCAGTTCTTC | CASSRGLFYEQFF | TRBJ2-1 | TRBV27 | once | - | 13
TGTGCCAGCCGGACTAGCGGCTTTGTGACAGATACGCAGTATTTT | CASRTSGFVTDTQYF | TRBJ2-3 | TRBV27 | - | TRBD2 | 15
TGTGCCAGCAGCTCCAGGGCGGTACCCGGGGAGCTGTTTTTT | CASSSRAVPGELFF | TRBJ2-2 | TRBV5-4 | - | - | 14
TGTGCCAGCAGACTACAGGGGGCGGACACTGAAGCTTTCTTT | CASRLQGADTEAFF | TRBJ1-1 | TRBV7-9 | - | TRBD1 | 14
TGTGCCAGCGGCGGGGGTCGACAGATGTACGAGCAGTACTTC | CASGGGRQMYEQYF | TRBJ2-7 | TRBV11-2 | - | TRBD2 | 14
TGTGCCAGCAGCCAAATCCAATCAGGGGCCAGAGAGACCCAGTACTTC | CASSQIQSGARETQYF | TRBJ2-5 | TRBV4-2 | - | - | 16